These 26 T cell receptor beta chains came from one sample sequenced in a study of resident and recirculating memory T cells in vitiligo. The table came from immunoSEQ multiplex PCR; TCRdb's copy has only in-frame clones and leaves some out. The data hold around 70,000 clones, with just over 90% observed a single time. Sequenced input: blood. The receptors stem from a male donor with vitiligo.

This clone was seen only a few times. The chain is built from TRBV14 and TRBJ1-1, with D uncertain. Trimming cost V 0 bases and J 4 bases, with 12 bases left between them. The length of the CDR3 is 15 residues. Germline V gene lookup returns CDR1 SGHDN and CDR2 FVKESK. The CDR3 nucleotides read TGTGCCAGCAGCCAAGATGGGTGGCGCGGCACTGAAGCTTTCTTT. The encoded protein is CASSQDGWRGTEAFF.

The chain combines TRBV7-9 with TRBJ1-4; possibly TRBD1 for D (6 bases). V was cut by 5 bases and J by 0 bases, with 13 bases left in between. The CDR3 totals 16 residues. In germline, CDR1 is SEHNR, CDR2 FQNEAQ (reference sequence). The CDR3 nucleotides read TGTGCCAGCAGCGAGACCCCAGGGGCAACTAATGAAAAACTGTTTTTT. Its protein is CASSETPGATNEKLFF.

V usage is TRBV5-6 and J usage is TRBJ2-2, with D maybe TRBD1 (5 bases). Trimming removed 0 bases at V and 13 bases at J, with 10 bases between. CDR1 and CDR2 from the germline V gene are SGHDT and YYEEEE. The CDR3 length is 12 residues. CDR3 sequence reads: CASSLGQGLLFF. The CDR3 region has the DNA TGTGCCAGCAGCTTGGGCCAGGGTTTGCTGTTTTTT.

CDR3 region: CASSIQGAGDTEAFF. DNA for the CDR3: TGTGCCAGCAGCATACAGGGGGCAGGTGACACTGAAGCTTTCTTT. V usage is TRBV2 and J usage is TRBJ1-1; 9 bases line up with TRBD1. This CDR3 is 15 amino acids long. With V trimmed by 6 bases and J by 3 bases, 8 bases remained unmatched. Per the germline V gene, CDR1 is SNHLY and CDR2 is FYNNEI.

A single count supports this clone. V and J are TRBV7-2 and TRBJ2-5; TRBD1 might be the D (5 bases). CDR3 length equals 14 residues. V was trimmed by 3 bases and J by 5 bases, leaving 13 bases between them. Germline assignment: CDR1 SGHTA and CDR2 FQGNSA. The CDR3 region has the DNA TGTGCCAGCAGCTTGACAGCGAGTAAGGAGACCCAGTACTTC. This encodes CASSLTASKETQYF.

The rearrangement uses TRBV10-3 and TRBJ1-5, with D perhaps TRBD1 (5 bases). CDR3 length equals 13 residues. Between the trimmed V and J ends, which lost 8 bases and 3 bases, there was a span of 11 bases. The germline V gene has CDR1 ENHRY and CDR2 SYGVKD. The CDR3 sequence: CAIGGDNNQPQHF. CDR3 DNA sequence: TGTGCCATCGGAGGGGATAACAATCAGCCCCAGCATTTT.

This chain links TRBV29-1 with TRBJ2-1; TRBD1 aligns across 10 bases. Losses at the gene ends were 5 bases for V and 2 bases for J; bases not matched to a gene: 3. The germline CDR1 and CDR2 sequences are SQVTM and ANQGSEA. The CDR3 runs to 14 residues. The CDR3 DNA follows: TGCAGCGTTCGGGACAGGGGAACCTACAATGAGCAGTTCTTC. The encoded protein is CSVRDRGTYNEQFF.

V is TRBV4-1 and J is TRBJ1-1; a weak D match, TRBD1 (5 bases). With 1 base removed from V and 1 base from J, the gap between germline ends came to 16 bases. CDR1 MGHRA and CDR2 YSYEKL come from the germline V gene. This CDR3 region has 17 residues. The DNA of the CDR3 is TGCGCCAGCAGCCAAGGGACCTTGGGAGGGACGAACACTGAAGCTTTCTTT. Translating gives CASSQGTLGGTNTEAFF.

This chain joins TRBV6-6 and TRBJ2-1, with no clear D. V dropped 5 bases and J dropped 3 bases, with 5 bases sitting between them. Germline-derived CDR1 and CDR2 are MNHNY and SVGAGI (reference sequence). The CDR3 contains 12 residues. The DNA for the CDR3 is TGTGCCAGCAGTCCCAGCTACAATGAGCAGTTCTTC. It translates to CASSPSYNEQFF.

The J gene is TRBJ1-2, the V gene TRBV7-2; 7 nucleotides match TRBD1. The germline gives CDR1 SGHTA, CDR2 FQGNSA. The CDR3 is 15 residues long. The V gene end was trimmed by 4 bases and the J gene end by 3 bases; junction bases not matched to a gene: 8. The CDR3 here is CASSSATGTDYGYTF. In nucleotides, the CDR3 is TGTGCCAGCAGCTCGGCAACCGGGACAGACTATGGCTACACCTTC.

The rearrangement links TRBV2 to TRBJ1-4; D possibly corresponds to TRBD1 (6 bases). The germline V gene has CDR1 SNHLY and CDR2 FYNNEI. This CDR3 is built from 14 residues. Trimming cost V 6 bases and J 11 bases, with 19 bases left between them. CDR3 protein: CASRGGSVLIKLFF. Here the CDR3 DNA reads TGTGCCAGCAGAGGGGGTTCGGTCCTGATTAAACTGTTTTTT.

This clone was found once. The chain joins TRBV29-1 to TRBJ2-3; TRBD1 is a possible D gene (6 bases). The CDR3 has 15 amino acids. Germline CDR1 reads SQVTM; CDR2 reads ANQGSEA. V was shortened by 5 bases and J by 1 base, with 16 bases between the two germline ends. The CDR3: CSVQGLAGRTDTQYF. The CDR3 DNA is TGCAGCGTTCAGGGGCTAGCTGGTCGCACAGATACGCAGTATTTT.

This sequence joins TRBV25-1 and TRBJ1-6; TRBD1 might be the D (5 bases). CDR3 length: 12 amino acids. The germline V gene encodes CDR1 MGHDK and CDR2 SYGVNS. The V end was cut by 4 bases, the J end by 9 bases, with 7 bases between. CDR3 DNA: TGTGCCAGCAGTGGCGGGGGTTCACCCCTCCACTTT. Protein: CASSGGGSPLHF.

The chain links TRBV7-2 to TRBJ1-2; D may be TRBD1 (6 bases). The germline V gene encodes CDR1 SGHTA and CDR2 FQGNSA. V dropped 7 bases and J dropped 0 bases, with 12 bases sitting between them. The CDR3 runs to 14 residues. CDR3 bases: TGTGCCAGCACCGAGGGGGATACTAACTATGGCTACACCTTC. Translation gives CASTEGDTNYGYTF.

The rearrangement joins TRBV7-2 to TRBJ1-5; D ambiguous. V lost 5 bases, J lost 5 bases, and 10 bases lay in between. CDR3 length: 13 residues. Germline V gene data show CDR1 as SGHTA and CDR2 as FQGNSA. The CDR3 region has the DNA TGTGCCAGCAGCAGACAACAAGATCAGCCCCAGCATTTT. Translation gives CASSRQQDQPQHF.

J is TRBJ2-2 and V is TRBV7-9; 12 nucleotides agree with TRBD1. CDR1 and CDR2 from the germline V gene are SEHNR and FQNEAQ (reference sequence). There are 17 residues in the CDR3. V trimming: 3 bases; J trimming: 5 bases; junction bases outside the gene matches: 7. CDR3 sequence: CASSFPGQGAWTGELFF. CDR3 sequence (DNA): TGTGCCAGCAGCTTTCCGGGACAGGGGGCGTGGACCGGGGAGCTGTTTTTT.

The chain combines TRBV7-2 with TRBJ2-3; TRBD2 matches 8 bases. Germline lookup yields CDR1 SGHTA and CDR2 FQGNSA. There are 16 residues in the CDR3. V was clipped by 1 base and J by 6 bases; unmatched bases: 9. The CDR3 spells CASSLVRGGPTDTQYF. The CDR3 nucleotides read TGTGCCAGCAGCTTAGTTCGGGGGGGGCCGACCGATACGCAGTATTTT.

The CDR3 DNA sequence: TGTGCCAGCAGCCAGGCGGGCCCCTACGAGCAGTACTTC. It is translated as CASSQAGPYEQYF. This rearrangement joins TRBV14 to TRBJ2-7, with D possibly being TRBD2 (5 bases). Germline-derived CDR1 and CDR2 are SGHDN and FVKESK. The CDR3 is 13 amino acids. Trimming pared 3 bases from V and 2 bases from J, leaving 8 bases between. Full variable domain (remainder filled in from reference TRBV14 and TRBJ2-7): EAGVTQFPSHSVIEKGQTVTLRCDPISGHDNLYWYRRVMGKEIKFLLHFVKESKQDESGMPNNRFLAERTGGTYSTLKVQPAELEDSGVYFCASSQAGPYEQYFGPGTRLTVT.

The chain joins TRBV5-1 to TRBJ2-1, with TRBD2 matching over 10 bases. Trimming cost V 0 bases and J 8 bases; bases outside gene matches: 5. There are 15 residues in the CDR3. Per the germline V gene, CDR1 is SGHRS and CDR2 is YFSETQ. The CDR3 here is CASSLDTSGVYEQFF. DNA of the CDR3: TGCGCCAGCAGCTTGGATACTAGCGGGGTGTATGAGCAGTTCTTC. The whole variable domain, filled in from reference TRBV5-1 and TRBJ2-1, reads KAGVTQTPRYLIKTRGQQVTLSCSPISGHRSVSWYQQTPGQGLQFLFEYFSETQRNKGNFPGRFSGRQFSNSRSEMNVSTLELGDSALYLCASSLDTSGVYEQFFGPGTRLTVL.

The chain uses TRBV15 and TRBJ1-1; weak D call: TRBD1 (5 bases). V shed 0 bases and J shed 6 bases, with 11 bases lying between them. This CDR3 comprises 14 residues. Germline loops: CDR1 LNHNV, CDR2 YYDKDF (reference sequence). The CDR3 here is CATSRDLGGAEAFF. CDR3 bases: TGTGCCACCAGCAGAGATCTGGGGGGTGCTGAAGCTTTCTTT.

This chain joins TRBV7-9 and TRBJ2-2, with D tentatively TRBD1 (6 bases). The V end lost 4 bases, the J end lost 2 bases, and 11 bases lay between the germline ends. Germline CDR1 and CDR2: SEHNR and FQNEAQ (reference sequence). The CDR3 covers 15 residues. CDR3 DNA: TGTGCCAGCAGCTCCCGGGACACTAACACCGGGGAGCTGTTTTTT. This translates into CASSSRDTNTGELFF.

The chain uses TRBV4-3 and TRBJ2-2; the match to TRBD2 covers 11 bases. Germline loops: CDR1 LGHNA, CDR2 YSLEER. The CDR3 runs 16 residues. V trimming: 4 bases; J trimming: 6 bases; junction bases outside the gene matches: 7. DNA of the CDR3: TGCGCCAGCAGCCGCAACGTAGCGGGGGGGCCCGGGGAGCTGTTTTTT. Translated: CASSRNVAGGPGELFF.

As DNA, the CDR3 is TGTGCCAGTAGTATAGGGACAGGACCCTCCTACGAGCAGTACTTC. It codes for CASSIGTGPSYEQYF. The gene calls are TRBV19 and TRBJ2-7, with TRBD1 matching 7 bases. Trimming took 1 base from V and 0 from J; bases not matched to a gene: 3. This CDR3 is built from 15 residues. Germline-derived CDR1 and CDR2 are LNHDA and SQIVND (reference sequence).

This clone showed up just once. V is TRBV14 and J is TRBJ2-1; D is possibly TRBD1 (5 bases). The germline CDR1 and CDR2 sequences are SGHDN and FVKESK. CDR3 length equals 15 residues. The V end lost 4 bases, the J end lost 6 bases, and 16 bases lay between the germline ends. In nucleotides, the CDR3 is TGTGCCAGCAGCCGCAGGGATTTGAGTTTCAATGAGCAGTTCTTC. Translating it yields CASSRRDLSFNEQFF.

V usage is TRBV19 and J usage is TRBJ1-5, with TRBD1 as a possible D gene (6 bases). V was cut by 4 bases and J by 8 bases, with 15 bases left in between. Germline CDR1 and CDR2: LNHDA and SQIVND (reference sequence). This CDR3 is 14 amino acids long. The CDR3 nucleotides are TGTGCCAGTAGTACCTTGCAGGGGCGGGAGCCCCAGCATTTT. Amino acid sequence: CASSTLQGREPQHF.

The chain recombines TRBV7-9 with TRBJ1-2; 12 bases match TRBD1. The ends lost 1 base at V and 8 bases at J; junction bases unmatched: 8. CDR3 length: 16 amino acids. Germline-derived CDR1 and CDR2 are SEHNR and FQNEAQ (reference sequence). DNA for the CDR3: TGTGCCAGCAGCTTAGGAGGGGACAGGGGGCCTTCGGGCTACACCTTC. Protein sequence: CASSLGGDRGPSGYTF.